This T cell receptor (beta chain) was sequenced during a study of resident and recirculating memory T cells in vitiligo. Study-wide context: Each patient gave two lesional and two nonlesional epidermal shave biopsies, plus PBMCs.

Only in-frame clones appear in the TCRdb table, and some are missing; sequencing was by immunoSEQ multiplex PCR. The data show about 76,000 clones, just over 90% seen once. About this clone itself: What it recognizes is unknown.

The CDR3 has 14 residues. Germline CDR1 SGHNT, CDR2 YENEEA. V lost 5 bases, J lost 0 bases, and 8 bases lay in between. Study-level points and caveats: Sequences differed between biopsy sites and patients, suggesting private specificity.

The V gene is TRBV11-3, the J gene TRBJ2-1; the D gene is possibly TRBD2 (5 bases). The sequence was collected from a male donor with vitiligo. Sequencing was performed on blood. CDR3 nucleotide sequence: TGTGCCAGCAGCGGCCGGGACTCCTACAATGAGCAGTTCTTC. It is translated as CASSGRDSYNEQFF.